This paragraph reports one TCR beta chain. There are 14 residues in the CDR3. Germline V CDR1 and CDR2: SNHLY, FYNNEI. With V trimmed by 6 bases and J by 4 bases, 4 bases remained unmatched. The data belong to a study of blood T cell repertoires in COVID-19. This table comes from immunoSEQ multiplex PCR, and its TCRdb copy is limited to in-frame clones, with some not included. The data show 50,000 to 60,000 clones, about 89% seen once. Sample: peripheral blood. The origin of this receptor is a human donor in a cohort sampled during active COVID-19. This rearrangement joins TRBV2 to TRBJ2-7; 12 bases fit TRBD2. CDR3 sequence reads: CASSDTSGGYEQYF. In nucleotides, the CDR3 is TGTGCCAGCAGCGATACTAGCGGGGGGTACGAGCAGTACTTC.